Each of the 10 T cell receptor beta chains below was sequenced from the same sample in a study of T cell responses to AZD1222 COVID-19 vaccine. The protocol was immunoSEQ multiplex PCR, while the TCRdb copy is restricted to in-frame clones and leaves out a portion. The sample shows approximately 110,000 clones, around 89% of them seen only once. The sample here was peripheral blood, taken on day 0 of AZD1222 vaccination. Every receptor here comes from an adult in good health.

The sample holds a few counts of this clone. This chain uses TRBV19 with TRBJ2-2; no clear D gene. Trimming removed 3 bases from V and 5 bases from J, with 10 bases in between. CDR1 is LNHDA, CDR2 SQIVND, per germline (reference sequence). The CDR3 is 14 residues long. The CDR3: CASSITGVTGELFF. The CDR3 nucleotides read TGTGCCAGTAGTATCACGGGTGTAACCGGGGAGCTGTTTTTT.

The CDR3 loop is CAISDRVAEAFF. The CDR3 DNA follows: TGTGCCATCAGCGACAGGGTCGCTGAAGCTTTCTTT. This sequence joins TRBV10-3 and TRBJ1-1; the match to TRBD1 covers 7 bases. The V segment lost 6 bases and the J segment 6 bases; nucleotides outside the gene matches: 4. Germline CDR1 and CDR2: ENHRY and SYGVKD. The CDR3 extends over 12 amino acids.

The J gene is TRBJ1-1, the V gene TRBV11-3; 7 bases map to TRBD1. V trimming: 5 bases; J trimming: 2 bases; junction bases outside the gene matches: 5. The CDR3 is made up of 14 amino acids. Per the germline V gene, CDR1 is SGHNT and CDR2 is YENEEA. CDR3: CASSPQGVNTEAFF. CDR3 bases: TGTGCCAGCAGCCCGCAGGGGGTTAACACTGAAGCTTTCTTT. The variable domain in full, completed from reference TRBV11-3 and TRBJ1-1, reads EAGVVQSPRYKIIEKKQPVAFWCNPISGHNTLYWYLQNLGQGPELLIRYENEEAVDDSQLPKDRFSAERLKGVDSTLKIQPAELGDSAVYLCASSPQGVNTEAFFGQGTRLTVV.

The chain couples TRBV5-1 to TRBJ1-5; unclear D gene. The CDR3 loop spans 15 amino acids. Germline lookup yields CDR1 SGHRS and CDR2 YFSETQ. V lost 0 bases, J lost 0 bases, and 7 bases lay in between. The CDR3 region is CASSLGLPSNQPQHF. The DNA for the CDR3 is TGCGCCAGCAGCTTGGGACTTCCTAGCAATCAGCCCCAGCATTTT.

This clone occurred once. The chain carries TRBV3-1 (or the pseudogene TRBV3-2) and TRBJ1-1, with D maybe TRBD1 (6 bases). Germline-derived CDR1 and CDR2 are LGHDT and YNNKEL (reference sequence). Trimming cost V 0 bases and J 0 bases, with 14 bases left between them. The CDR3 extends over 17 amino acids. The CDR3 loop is CASSQEMGAGVNTEAFF. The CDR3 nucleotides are TGTGCCAGCAGCCAAGAAATGGGGGCAGGGGTGAACACTGAAGCTTTCTTT.

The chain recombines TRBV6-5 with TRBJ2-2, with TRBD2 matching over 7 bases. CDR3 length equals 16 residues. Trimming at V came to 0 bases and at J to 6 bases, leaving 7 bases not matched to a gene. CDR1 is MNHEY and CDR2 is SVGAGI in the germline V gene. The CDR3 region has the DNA TGTGCCAGCAGTTACTCGAAACTAGCGATAGCCGGGGAGCTGTTTTTT. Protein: CASSYSKLAIAGELFF.

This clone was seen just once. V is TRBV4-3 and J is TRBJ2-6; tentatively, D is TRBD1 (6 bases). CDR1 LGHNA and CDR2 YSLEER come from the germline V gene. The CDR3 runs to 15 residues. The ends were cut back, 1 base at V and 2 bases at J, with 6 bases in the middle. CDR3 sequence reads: CASSQAGAGANVLTF. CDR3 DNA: TGCGCCAGCAGCCAAGCAGGGGCTGGGGCCAACGTCCTGACTTTC.

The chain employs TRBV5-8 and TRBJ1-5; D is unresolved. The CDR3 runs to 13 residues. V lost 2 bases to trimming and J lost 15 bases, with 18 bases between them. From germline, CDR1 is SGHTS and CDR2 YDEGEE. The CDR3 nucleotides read TGTGCCAGCAGCTTCGGACGTGCCTTGCCCTGGCATTTT. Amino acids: CASSFGRALPWHF.

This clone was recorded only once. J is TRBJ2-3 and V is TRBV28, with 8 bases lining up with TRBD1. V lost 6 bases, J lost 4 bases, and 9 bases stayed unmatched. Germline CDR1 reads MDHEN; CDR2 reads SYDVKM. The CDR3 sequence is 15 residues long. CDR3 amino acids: CASSLIDRGPDTQYF. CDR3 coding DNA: TGTGCCAGCAGCCTGATCGACAGGGGCCCAGATACGCAGTATTTT.

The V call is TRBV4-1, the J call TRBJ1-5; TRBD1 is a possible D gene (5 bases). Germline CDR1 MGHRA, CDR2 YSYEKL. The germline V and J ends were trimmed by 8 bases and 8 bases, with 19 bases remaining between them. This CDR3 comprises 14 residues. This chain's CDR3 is CASSRWDRGEPQHF. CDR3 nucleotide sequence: TGCGCCAGCTCACGCTGGGACCGAGGAGAGCCCCAGCATTTT.